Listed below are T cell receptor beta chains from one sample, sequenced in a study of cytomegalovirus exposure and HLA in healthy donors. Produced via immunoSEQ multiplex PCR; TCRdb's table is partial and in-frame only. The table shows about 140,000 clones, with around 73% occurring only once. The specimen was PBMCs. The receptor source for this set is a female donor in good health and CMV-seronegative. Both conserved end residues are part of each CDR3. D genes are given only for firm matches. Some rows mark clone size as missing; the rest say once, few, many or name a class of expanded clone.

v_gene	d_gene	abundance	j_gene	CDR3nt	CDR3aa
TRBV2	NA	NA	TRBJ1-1	TGTGCCAGCAGTGAAGATGAGCTTTCGAACACTGAAGCTTTCTTT	CASSEDELSNTEAFF
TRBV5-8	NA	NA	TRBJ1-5	TGTGCCAGCAGCTTGGTGCCCGGGATTTCTAGCAATCAGCCCCAGCATTTT	CASSLVPGISSNQPQHF
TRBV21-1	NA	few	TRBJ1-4	TGTGCCAGCAGCAACGGGACAGGGGCCCCTGAGACTAATGAAAAACTGTTTTTT	CASSNGTGAPETNEKLFF
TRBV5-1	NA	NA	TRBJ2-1	TGCGCCAGCAGCTCACAGGGTAGCAATGAGCAGTTCTTC	CASSSQGSNEQFF
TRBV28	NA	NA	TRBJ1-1	TGTGCCAGCAGAAGATCAGGGTTGTTTGAAGCTTTCTTT	CASRRSGLFEAFF
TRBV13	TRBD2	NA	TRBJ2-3	TGTGCCAGCAGCTTAGGTAGCGGGCCCCCGGGAGATACGCAGTATTTT	CASSLGSGPPGDTQYF
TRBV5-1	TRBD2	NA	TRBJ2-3	TGCGCCAGCAGCCAAGGACTAGCGGGGGGTTACACAGATACGCAGTATTTT	CASSQGLAGGYTDTQYF
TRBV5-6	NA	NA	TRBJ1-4	TGTGCCAGCAGCTTGGTAGGGGTGACTAATGAAAAACTGTTTTTT	CASSLVGVTNEKLFF
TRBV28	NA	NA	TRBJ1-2	TGTGCCAGCTGTAATGGCGCACCCCCGGAGTATGGCTACACCTTC	CASCNGAPPEYGYTF
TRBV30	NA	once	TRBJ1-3	TGTGCCTGGAGTAACCTCCAGGTAGGGAGAGGAAACACCATATATTTT	CAWSNLQVGRGNTIYF
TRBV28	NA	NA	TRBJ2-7	TGTGCCAGCAGTTTTGGGATTAGCGGTTCGTACGAGCAGTACTTC	CASSFGISGSYEQYF
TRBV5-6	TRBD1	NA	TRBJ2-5	TGTGCCAGCAGCTTGGTCCTGGCAGGGGGAACAAAGACCCAGTACTTC	CASSLVLAGGTKTQYF
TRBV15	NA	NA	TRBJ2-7	TGTGCCACCAGCAAACACGGGAGCTCCTACGAGCAGTACTTC	CATSKHGSSYEQYF
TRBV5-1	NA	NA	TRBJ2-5	TGCGCCAGCAGCCTCGGGGTACTGGAGACCCAGTACTTC	CASSLGVLETQYF
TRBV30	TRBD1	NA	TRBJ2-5	TGTGCCTGGAGTCGGACAGGGGGCACAAGGGAGACCCAGTACTTC	CAWSRTGGTRETQYF
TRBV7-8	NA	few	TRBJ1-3	TGTGCCAGCAGCCCACAGGGCTACGGAGACACCATATATTTT	CASSPQGYGDTIYF
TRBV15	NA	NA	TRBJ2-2	TGTGCCACCAGCAGAGAGGGGCTTCCCGGGGAGCTGTTTTTT	CATSREGLPGELFF